Listed here are 5 T cell receptor beta chains from one sample, sequenced in a study of technical replicates of blood from several donors. Measured with immunoSEQ multiplex PCR; TCRdb has only the in-frame clones, and not every one. The table shows over 10,000 clones, with more than 85% occurring only once. The material sequenced was PBMCs. The receptors derive from a human donor in good health.

The chain links TRBV6-6 to TRBJ2-7, with TRBD1 matching over 10 bases. The CDR3 consists of 15 residues. V shed 5 bases, J shed 3 bases, and the junction held 7 bases outside the gene matches. CDR1 is MNHNY, CDR2 SVGAGI, per germline (reference sequence). CDR3 loop: CASSNRQGANYEQYF. CDR3 DNA sequence: TGTGCCAGCAGTAACCGACAGGGGGCGAACTACGAGCAGTACTTC.

V is TRBV5-4 and J is TRBJ2-5; D might be TRBD1 (5 bases). Germline CDR1 is SGHNT and CDR2 is YYREEE (reference sequence). This CDR3 region has 15 residues. Trimming took off 4 bases at V and 0 bases at J, with 13 bases between the two ends. In nucleotides, the CDR3 is TGTGCCAGCAGCACGAAACAGGAGTACCAAGAGACCCAGTACTTC. It is translated as CASSTKQEYQETQYF.

The rearrangement joins TRBV19 to TRBJ2-1, with 7 nucleotides matching TRBD1. CDR3 length: 16 amino acids. V trimming: 4 bases; J trimming: 0 bases; junction bases outside the gene matches: 6. Germline V lookup: CDR1 LNHDA, CDR2 SQIVND (reference sequence). The CDR3 sequence: CASSTQGWSSYNEQFF. CDR3 nucleotides: TGTGCCAGTAGTACACAGGGGTGGAGCTCCTACAATGAGCAGTTCTTC.

The table lists this clone with a few counts. The V gene is TRBV27, the J gene TRBJ2-1; D uncertain. CDR1 MNHEY and CDR2 SMNVEV come from the germline V gene (reference sequence). The V and J ends lost 2 bases and 3 bases respectively, with 11 bases between them. The CDR3 totals 15 residues. CDR3 DNA: TGTGCCAGCAGTTTACTCGGGTCTTACTACAATGAGCAGTTCTTC. Translating gives CASSLLGSYYNEQFF.

Concerning this clone: The sample contains more than one DNA sequence encoding this CDR3. The chain couples TRBV2 to TRBJ1-1; TRBD1 aligns across 10 bases. Germline V CDR1 and CDR2: SNHLY, FYNNEI. CDR3 length: 12 residues. The trim removed 4 bases at V and 8 bases at J, leaving 1 base unmatched. The CDR3 reads CASSGQGAEAFF. The CDR3, as DNA: TGTGCCAGCAGTGGACAGGGGGCCGAAGCTTTCTTT. The variable domain in full, completed from reference TRBV2 and TRBJ1-1, reads EPEVTQTPSHQVTQMGQEVILRCVPISNHLYFYWYRQILGQKVEFLVSFYNNEISEKSEIFDDQFSVERPDGSNFTLKIRSTKLEDSAMYFCASSGQGAEAFFGQGTRLTVV.